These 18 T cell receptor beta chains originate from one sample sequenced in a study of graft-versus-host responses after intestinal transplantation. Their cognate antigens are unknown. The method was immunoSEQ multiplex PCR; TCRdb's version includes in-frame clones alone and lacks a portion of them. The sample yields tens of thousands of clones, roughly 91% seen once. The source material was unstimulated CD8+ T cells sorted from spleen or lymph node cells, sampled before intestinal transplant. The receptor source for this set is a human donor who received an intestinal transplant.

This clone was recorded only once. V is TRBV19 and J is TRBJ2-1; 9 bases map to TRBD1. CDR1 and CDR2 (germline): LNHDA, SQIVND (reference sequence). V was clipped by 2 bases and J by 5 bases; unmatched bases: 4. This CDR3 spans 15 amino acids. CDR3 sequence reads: CASSIRTGAHNEQFF. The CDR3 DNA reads TGTGCCAGTAGTATACGGACAGGGGCCCACAATGAGCAGTTCTTC.

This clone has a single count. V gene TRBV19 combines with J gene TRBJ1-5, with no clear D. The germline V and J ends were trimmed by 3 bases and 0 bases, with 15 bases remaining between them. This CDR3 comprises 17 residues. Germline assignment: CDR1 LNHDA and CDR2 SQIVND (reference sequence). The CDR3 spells CASSIRSDIYSNQPQHF. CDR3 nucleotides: TGTGCCAGTAGTATTAGATCTGATATCTATAGCAATCAGCCCCAGCATTTT.

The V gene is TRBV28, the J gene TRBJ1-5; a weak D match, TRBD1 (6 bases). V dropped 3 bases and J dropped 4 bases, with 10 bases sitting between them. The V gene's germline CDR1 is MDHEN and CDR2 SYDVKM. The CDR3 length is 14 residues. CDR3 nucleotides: TGTGCCAGCAGTTTCTCAGGGGAGAATCAGCCCCAGCATTTT. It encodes CASSFSGENQPQHF.

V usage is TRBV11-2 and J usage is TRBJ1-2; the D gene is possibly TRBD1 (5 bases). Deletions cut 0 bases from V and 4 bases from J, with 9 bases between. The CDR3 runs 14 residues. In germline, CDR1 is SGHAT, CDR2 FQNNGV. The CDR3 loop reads CASSLDRGTYGYTF. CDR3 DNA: TGTGCCAGCAGCTTAGATCGGGGGACCTATGGCTACACCTTC. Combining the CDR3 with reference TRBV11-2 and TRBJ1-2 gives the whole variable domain EAGVAQSPRYKIIEKRQSVAFWCNPISGHATLYWYQQILGQGPKLLIQFQNNGVVDDSQLPKDRFSAERLKGVDSTLKIQPAKLEDSAVYLCASSLDRGTYGYTFGSGTRLTVV.

The CDR3 loop is CASSLDVGGTNSPLHF. In nucleotides, the CDR3 is TGTGCCAGCAGCTTAGATGTTGGAGGAACTAATTCACCCCTCCACTTT. This rearrangement joins TRBV7-6 to TRBJ1-6; D remains unclear. V shed 1 base and J shed 6 bases, with 13 bases lying between them. CDR1 and CDR2 (germline): SGHVS, FNYEAQ. This CDR3 has 16 residues. Full variable domain (remainder filled in from reference TRBV7-6 and TRBJ1-6): GAGVSQSPRYKVTKRGQDVALRCDPISGHVSLYWYRQALGQGPEFLTYFNYEAQQDKSGLPNDRFSAERPEGSISTLTIQRTEQRDSAMYRCASSLDVGGTNSPLHFGNGTRLTVT.

This CDR3 reads CASSQAAGVIQETQYF. The CDR3 region has the DNA TGCGCCAGCAGCCAAGCAGCGGGGGTAATCCAAGAGACCCAGTACTTC. This rearrangement joins TRBV4-1 to TRBJ2-5; 8 nucleotides align to TRBD2. CDR3 length: 16 residues. The junction had 5 bases not matched to a gene; V was cut back by 1 base and J by 1 base. The germline V gene has CDR1 MGHRA and CDR2 YSYEKL.

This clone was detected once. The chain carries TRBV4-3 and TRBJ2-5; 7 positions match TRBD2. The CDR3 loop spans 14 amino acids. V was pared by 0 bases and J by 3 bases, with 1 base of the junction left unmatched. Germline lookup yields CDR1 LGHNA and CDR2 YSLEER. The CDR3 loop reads CASSQDLAEETQYF. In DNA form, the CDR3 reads TGCGCCAGCAGCCAAGATCTAGCGGAAGAGACCCAGTACTTC.

The CDR3 reads CASSQAYAGQENTEAFF. CDR3 bases: TGTGCCAGCAGCCAAGCCTACGCCGGACAGGAGAACACTGAAGCTTTCTTT. The V gene is TRBV4-2, the J gene TRBJ1-1; 7 positions match TRBD1. This CDR3 spans 17 amino acids. Trimming took 1 base from V and 1 from J; bases not matched to a gene: 9. Looked up from germline, CDR1 is LGHNA and CDR2 is YNFKEQ.

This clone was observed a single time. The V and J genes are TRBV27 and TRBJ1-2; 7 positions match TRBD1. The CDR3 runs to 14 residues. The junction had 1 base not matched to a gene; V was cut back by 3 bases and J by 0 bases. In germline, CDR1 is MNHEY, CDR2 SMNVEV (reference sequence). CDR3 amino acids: CASSFQGANYGYTF. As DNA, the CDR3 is TGTGCCAGCAGTTTTCAGGGGGCTAACTATGGCTACACCTTC.

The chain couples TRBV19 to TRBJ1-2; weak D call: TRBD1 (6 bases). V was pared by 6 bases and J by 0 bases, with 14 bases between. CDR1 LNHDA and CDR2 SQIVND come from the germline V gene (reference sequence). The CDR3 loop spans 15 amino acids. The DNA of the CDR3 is TGTGCCAGTAGCCTCTGGGGGGGCGCTAACTATGGCTACACCTTC. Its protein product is CASSLWGGANYGYTF.

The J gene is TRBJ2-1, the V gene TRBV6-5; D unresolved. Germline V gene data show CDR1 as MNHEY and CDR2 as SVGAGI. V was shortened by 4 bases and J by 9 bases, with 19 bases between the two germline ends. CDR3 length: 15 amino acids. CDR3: CASSLDYPTGGEQFF. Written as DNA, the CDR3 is TGTGCCAGCAGTTTGGATTACCCGACTGGCGGTGAGCAGTTCTTC.

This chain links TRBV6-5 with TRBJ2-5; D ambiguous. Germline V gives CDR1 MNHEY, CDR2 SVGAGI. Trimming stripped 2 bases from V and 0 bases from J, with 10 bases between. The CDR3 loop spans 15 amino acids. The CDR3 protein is CASSYAVGYQETQYF. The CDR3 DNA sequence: TGTGCCAGCAGTTACGCCGTGGGCTACCAAGAGACCCAGTACTTC.

CDR3 protein: CASSEALAGAHEQYF. As DNA, the CDR3 is TGTGCCAGCAGTGAAGCCCTAGCGGGAGCTCATGAGCAGTACTTC. The chain couples TRBV6-1 to TRBJ2-7; 10 bases are shared with TRBD2. CDR3 length: 15 amino acids. Trimming cost V 0 bases and J 7 bases; bases outside gene matches: 6. CDR1 and CDR2 from the germline V gene are MNHNS and SASEGT.

CDR3 sequence (DNA): TGTGCCACCAGCAGATCATCACTAGCGGGAGCCCTATTCGAGCAGTTCTTC. Residues: CATSRSSLAGALFEQFF. The chain carries TRBV15 and TRBJ2-1; 11 nucleotides align to TRBD2. Trimming cost V 2 bases and J 10 bases; bases outside gene matches: 13. The germline V gene has CDR1 LNHNV and CDR2 YYDKDF (reference sequence). CDR3 length: 17 amino acids.

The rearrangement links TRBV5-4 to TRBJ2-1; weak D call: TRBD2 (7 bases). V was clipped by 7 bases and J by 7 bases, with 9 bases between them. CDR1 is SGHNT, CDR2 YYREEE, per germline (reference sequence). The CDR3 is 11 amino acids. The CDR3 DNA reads TGTGCCAGCGGGGGGGCTAATGAGCAGTTCTTC. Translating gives CASGGANEQFF.

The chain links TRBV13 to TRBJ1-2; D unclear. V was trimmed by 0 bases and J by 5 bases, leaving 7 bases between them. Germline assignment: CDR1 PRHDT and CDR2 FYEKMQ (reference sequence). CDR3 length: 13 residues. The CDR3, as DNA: TGTGCCAGCAGCTTAGGGCGCACTTATGGCTACACCTTC. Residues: CASSLGRTYGYTF.

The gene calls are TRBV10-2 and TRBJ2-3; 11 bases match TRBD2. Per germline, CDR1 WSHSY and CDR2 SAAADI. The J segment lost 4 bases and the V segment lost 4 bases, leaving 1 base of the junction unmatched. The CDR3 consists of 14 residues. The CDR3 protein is CASSASGGPDTQYF. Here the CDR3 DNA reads TGCGCCAGCAGTGCTAGCGGGGGGCCAGATACGCAGTATTTT.

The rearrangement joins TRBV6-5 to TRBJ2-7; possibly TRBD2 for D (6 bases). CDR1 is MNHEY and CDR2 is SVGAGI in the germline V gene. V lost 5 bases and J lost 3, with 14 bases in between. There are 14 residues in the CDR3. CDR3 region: CASSESAGSYEQYF. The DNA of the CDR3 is TGTGCCAGCAGTGAATCCGCGGGGAGCTACGAGCAGTACTTC.